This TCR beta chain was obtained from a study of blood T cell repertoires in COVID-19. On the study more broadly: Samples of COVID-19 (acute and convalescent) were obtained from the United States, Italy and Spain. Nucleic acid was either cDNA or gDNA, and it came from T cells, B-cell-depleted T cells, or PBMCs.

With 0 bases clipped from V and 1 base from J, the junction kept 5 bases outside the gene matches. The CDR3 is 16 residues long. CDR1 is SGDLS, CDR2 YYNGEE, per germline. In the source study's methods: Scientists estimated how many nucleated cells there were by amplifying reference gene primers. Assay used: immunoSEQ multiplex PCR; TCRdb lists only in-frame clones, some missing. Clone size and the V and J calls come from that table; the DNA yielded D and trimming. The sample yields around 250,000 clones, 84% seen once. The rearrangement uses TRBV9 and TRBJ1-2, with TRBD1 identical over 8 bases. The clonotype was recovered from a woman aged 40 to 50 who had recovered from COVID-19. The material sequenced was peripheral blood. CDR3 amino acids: CASSVAQGAFNYGYTF. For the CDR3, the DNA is TGTGCCAGCAGCGTAGCGCAGGGGGCTTTTAACTATGGCTACACCTTC.